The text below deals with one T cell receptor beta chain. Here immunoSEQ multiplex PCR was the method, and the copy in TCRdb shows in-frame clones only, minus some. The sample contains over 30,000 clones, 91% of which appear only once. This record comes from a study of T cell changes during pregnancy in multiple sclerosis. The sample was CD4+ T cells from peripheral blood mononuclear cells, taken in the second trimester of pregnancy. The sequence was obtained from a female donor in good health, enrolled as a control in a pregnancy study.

CDR3 bases: TGCGCCAGCAGCCCTGGACTAGCGGGGGTTACCGGGGAGCTGTTTTTT. This translates into CASSPGLAGVTGELFF. J is TRBJ2-2 and V is TRBV4-3; TRBD2 aligns across 13 bases. The CDR3 totals 16 residues. Losses at the gene ends were 4 bases for V and 5 bases for J; bases not matched to a gene: 4. Germline V lookup: CDR1 LGHNA, CDR2 YSLEER.